These 7 T cell receptor beta chains came from one sample sequenced in a study of T-cell memory formation after mild COVID-19. TCRdb redid the calling of the 5' RACE reads with MiXCR, one entry per CDR3 protein. The repertoire consists of about 540,000 distinct CDR3 sequences, with over 20% occurring once and the leading ten covering 9.5% to 15%. Source material: PBMCs or a T cell subset sorted from them (not recorded which). The receptors come from an adult woman who had mild COVID-19 (a few samples of this study predate the infection). Cell type and time point are not known.

This clonotype was found a few times. This chain connects TRBV18 to TRBJ1-4; TRBD1 is a possible D gene (5 bases). CDR1 and CDR2 (germline): KGHSH, LQKENI. Trimming took off 3 bases at V and 7 bases at J, with 12 bases between the two ends. CDR3 length: 14 residues. The CDR3, as DNA: TGTGCCAGCTCACCCCCCCCGGGGGGTGAAAAACTGTTTTTT. Translating gives CASSPPPGGEKLFF.

This clonotype was seen more than once but under ten times. The chain couples TRBV20-1 to TRBJ1-1, with D tentatively TRBD1 (5 bases). The germline V gene encodes CDR1 DFQATT and CDR2 SNEGSKA (reference sequence). The CDR3 runs to 12 residues. The V end was cut by 4 bases, the J end by 12 bases, with 18 bases between. The DNA of the CDR3 is TGCAGTGCTAACGACAGACGAATCAGGTCTTTCTTT. Encoded protein: CSANDRRIRSFF.

This rearrangement joins TRBV20-1 to TRBJ2-1, with 11 bases matching TRBD2. The V gene's germline CDR1 is DFQATT and CDR2 SNEGSKA (reference sequence). This CDR3 has 17 amino acids. The V segment lost 0 bases and the J segment 8 bases; nucleotides outside the gene matches: 12. CDR3 in amino acids: CSARDPDSGRAGYEQFF. CDR3 DNA: TGCAGTGCTAGAGATCCCGATAGCGGGAGGGCCGGGTATGAGCAGTTCTTC.

The chain is built from TRBV7-2 and TRBJ1-1; D possibly corresponds to TRBD1 (6 bases). The V end lost 7 bases, the J end lost 0 bases, and 12 bases lay between the germline ends. This CDR3 is 14 amino acids long. Germline CDR1 and CDR2: SGHTA and FQGNSA. The CDR3, as DNA: TGTGCCAGCAAACAAGGGACACTGAACACTGAAGCTTTCTTT. This translates into CASKQGTLNTEAFF.

The chain employs TRBV20-1 and TRBJ2-7; tentative D call: TRBD2 (5 bases). Trimming pared 0 bases from V and 6 bases from J, leaving 9 bases between. The length of the CDR3 is 12 residues. Germline V gene lookup returns CDR1 DFQATT and CDR2 SNEGSKA (reference sequence). CDR3 DNA sequence: TGCAGTGCTAGAGATCTGGCGGGCGAGCAGTACTTC. Encoded protein: CSARDLAGEQYF.

This clonotype was observed a few times. The chain couples TRBV11-3 to TRBJ2-7; the D gene is possibly TRBD1 (6 bases). Germline CDR1 is SGHNT and CDR2 is YENEEA. The CDR3 has 15 residues. Trimming removed 8 bases from V and 0 bases from J, with 17 bases in between. Here the CDR3 DNA reads TGTGCCAGCGCCTTAGACAGGTCCCACTCCTACGAGCAGTACTTC. Protein product: CASALDRSHSYEQYF.

The chain's CDR3 is CASSYKQGYNEQFF. The CDR3 nucleotides are TGTGCCAGCAGTTATAAACAGGGATACAATGAGCAGTTCTTC. This chain uses TRBV7-9 with TRBJ2-1, with a weak D call TRBD1 (6 bases). The CDR3 spans 14 residues. V was clipped by 6 bases and J by 4 bases, with 13 bases between them. CDR1 and CDR2 from the germline V gene are SEHNR and FQNEAQ (reference sequence).